These T cell receptor beta chains were read from a single sample in a study of Graves' ophthalmopathy and Graves' hyperthyroidism. MiXCR, run by TCRdb on the multiplex PCR reads, gives a single entry per CDR3 protein. The sample includes under 800,000 distinct CDR3 sequences, about a fifth of them seen just once. The sample was peripheral blood. The receptor source for this set is a woman aged 18-30 years with stable Graves' hyperthyroidism. Some clones in this sample may be carry-over from other donors' samples. Both conserved end residues are part of each CDR3. Each record gives: J gene, CDR3 length, V gene, CDR3 protein.

TRBJ1-5 | 14 | TRBV6-1 | CASRETVSNQPQHF
TRBJ1-6 | 16 | TRBV28 | CASSLGSGGYNSPLHF
TRBJ2-7 | 15 | TRBV9 | CASSGSPDRAYEQYF
TRBJ2-2 | 15 | TRBV6-1 | CASTHGSANTGELFF
TRBJ2-4 | 15 | TRBV19 | CASSILPSSINIQYF
TRBJ2-5 | 19 | TRBV28 | CASSYPGLAGGRGKETQYF
TRBJ1-2 | 13 | TRBV6-1 | CASSRGQGDGYTF
TRBJ2-5 | 15 | TRBV5-1 | CASSLRAGDAETQYF
TRBJ2-7 | 15 | TRBV5-1 | CASSLEMGTAYEQYF
TRBJ2-7 | 18 | TRBV20-1 | CSARDPGLAGGNPYEQYF
TRBJ1-1 | 16 | TRBV6-1 | CASSVRDREWDTEAFF
TRBJ2-7 | 14 | TRBV20-1 | CSARVADRNYEQYF
TRBJ1-5 | 15 | TRBV11-2 | CASSSAAGSNQPQHF
TRBJ1-2 | 15 | TRBV5-1 | CASSPLSGTGEGYTF
TRBJ1-5 | 14 | TRBV28 | CASSLKGLNQPQHF
TRBJ2-5 | 14 | TRBV10-3 | CAISESTVQETQYF
TRBJ1-1 | 14 | TRBV6-1 | CASREDRGNTEAFF
TRBJ2-7 | 14 | TRBV12-3/TRBV12-4 | CASSTSLTPFEQYF
TRBJ2-5 | 12 | TRBV29-1 | CSLAINLETQYF
TRBJ2-7 | 14 | TRBV5-1 | CASSFGGGLYEQYF
TRBJ2-7 | 14 | TRBV9 | CASSVGQGTYEQYF
TRBJ1-1 | 14 | TRBV2 | CASLKGQGDTEAFF
TRBJ1-6 | 13 | TRBV28 | CAPQGIGNSPLHF
TRBJ1-1 | 15 | TRBV3-1 | CASSQGYGHQIGAFF
TRBJ2-4 | 15 | TRBV7-2 | CASSLGLAWGNIQYF
TRBJ2-7 | 15 | TRBV11-2 | CASSLDLVGGYEQYF
TRBJ1-2 | 14 | TRBV12-5 | CASGLGPTPYGYTF
TRBJ1-1 | 19 | TRBV6-2/TRBV6-3 | CASSSSGILTAVGNTEAFF
TRBJ1-1 | 15 | TRBV27 | CASSDLSTMNTEAFF
TRBJ2-5 | 14 | TRBV6-2/TRBV6-3 | CASSYGAAQETQYF
TRBJ2-2 | 17 | TRBV28 | CASSLAGGETYTGELFF
TRBJ2-7 | 17 | TRBV6-5 | CASSYSRQGGRVYEQYF
TRBJ1-1 | 11 | TRBV6-1 | CASSETLGAFF
TRBJ2-5 | 14 | TRBV6-2/TRBV6-3 | CASNEHLAGETQYF
TRBJ1-5 | 14 | TRBV11-2 | CASSLASGNQPQHF
TRBJ1-2 | 14 | TRBV7-2 | CASSPRGSNYGYTF
TRBJ2-7 | 14 | TRBV12-3/TRBV12-4 | CASSLRLAGSEQYF
TRBJ1-2 | 11 | TRBV12-3/TRBV12-4 | CASSEGGGYTF
TRBJ2-7 | 17 | TRBV20-1 | CSAPLAGGPKNSYEQYF
TRBJ1-5 | 15 | TRBV6-1 | CASSEGRAGGQPQHF
TRBJ2-7 | 15 | TRBV12-3/TRBV12-4 | CASSPTGGLTYEQYF
TRBJ1-4 | 14 | TRBV18 | CASSDSGQGEKLFF
TRBJ2-4 | 15 | TRBV24-1 | CATSDPGTGKNIKYF
TRBJ2-5 | 15 | TRBV15 | CATSRGQLSVETQYF
TRBJ2-1 | 15 | TRBV3-1 | CASSWGRSKSNEQFF
TRBJ1-2 | 13 | TRBV12-3/TRBV12-4 | CASTLGRPGGYTF
TRBJ1-5 | 16 | TRBV4-2 | CASSQEGPTGVQPQHF
TRBJ1-2 | 14 | TRBV5-1 | CASSLVRKNDGYTF